The rows below give T cell receptor beta chains drawn from one sample of a study of PD-L1 blockade in urothelial cancer. Clones were read by immunoSEQ multiplex PCR, and TCRdb kept only the in-frame ones, dropping some. The sample records tens of thousands of clones, roughly 84% being singletons. Material: PBMCs, obtained around atezolizumab (anti-PD-L1) treatment. These receptors were collected from a man between 65 and 85 years old with urothelial cancer. CDR3s include the opening cysteine and the closing phenylalanine or tryptophan. The D gene is left open where the match is weak. Clone sizes are given selectively: once, few, many, or a class where the clone is expanded.

abundance	d_gene	v_gene	j_gene	CDR3aa	CDR3nt
.	TRBD2	TRBV5-4	TRBJ2-3	CASSFQREYIDTQYF	TGTGCCAGCAGCTTCCAGCGGGAGTATATAGATACGCAGTATTTT
.	.	TRBV19	TRBJ1-1	CASSTIGGMNTEAFF	TGTGCCAGTAGTACCATCGGGGGGATGAACACTGAAGCTTTCTTT
.	TRBD2	TRBV2	TRBJ2-1	CASSMTSGLTWGNEQFF	TGTGCCAGCAGTATGACTAGCGGTTTAACCTGGGGGAATGAGCAGTTCTTC
.	TRBD1	TRBV5-1	TRBJ2-3	CASSLVTGETSTDTQYF	TGCGCCAGCAGCTTGGTGACAGGGGAAACTAGCACAGATACGCAGTATTTT
.	TRBD1	TRBV9	TRBJ2-7	CASSGGEGGQGRHEQYF	TGTGCCAGCAGCGGTGGAGAAGGGGGACAGGGACGCCACGAGCAGTACTTC
.	TRBD2	TRBV19	TRBJ2-2	CASRQRAGAGVGSNTGELFF	TGTGCCAGTAGACAGAGAGCGGGAGCCGGCGTCGGGTCAAACACCGGGGAGCTGTTTTTT
few	.	TRBV5-5	TRBJ1-1	CASSWTVQNTEAFF	TGTGCCAGCAGCTGGACAGTCCAGAACACTGAAGCTTTCTTT
.	TRBD2	TRBV9	TRBJ2-3	CASSLGGALTDTQYF	TGTGCCAGCAGCCTCGGGGGGGCTCTAACAGATACGCAGTATTTT
few	TRBD2	TRBV27	TRBJ2-7	CASSFSGGSYEQYF	TGTGCCAGCAGTTTCTCGGGGGGATCCTACGAGCAGTACTTC
.	TRBD1	TRBV5-1	TRBJ1-1	CASSFPGTGNRNTEAFF	TGCGCCAGCAGTTTCCCCGGGACAGGGAATAGGAACACTGAAGCTTTCTTT